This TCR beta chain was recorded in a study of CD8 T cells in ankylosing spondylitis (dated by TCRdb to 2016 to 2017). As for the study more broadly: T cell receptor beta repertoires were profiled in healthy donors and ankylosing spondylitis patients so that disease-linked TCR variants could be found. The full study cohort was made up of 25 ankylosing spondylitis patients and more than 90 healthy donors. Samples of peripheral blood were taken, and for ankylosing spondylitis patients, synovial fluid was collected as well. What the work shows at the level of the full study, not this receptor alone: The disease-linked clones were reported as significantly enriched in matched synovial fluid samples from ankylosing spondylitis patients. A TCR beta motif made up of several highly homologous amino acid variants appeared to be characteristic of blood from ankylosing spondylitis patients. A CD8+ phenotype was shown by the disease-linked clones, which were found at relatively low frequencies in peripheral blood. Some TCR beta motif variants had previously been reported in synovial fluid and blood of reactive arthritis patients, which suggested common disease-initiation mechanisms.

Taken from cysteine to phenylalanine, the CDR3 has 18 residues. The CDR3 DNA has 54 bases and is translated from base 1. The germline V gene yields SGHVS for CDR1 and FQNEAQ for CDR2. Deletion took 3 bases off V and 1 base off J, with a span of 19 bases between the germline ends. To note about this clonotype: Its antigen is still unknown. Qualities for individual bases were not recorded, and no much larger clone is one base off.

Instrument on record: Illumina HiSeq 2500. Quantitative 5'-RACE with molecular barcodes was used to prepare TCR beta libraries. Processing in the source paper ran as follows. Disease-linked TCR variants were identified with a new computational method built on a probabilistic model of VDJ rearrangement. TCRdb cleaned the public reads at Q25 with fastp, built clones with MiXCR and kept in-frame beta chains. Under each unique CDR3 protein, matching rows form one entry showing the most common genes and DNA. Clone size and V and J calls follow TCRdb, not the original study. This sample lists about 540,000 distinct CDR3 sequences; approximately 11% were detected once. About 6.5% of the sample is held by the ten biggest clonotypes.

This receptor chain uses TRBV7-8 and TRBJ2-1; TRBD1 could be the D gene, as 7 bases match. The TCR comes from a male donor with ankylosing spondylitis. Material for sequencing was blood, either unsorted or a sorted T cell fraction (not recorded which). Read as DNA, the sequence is TGTGCCAGCAGCTTCCCCCCAGGGGGGAACCCTTCCTACAATGAGCAGTTCTTC. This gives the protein CASSFPPGGNPSYNEQFF.